This T cell receptor beta chain appears in the sequencing data of a study of T cells after yellow fever vaccination. General study findings and limits: Abundant bulk-population clonotypes could contaminate the FACS-sorted repertoires.

A note on this clonotype: The target antigen is unknown.

V was clipped by 0 bases and J by 3 bases, with 6 bases between them. This CDR3 comprises 13 residues. CDR1 is SGHRS, CDR2 YFSETQ, per germline. Researchers made TCR cDNA using 5'RACE template switching, and this step added a universal primer site and UMIs. TCRdb re-derived calls from the 5' RACE reads in MiXCR, one entry per CDR3 protein. The table records hundreds of thousands of distinct CDR3 sequences, about 19% of them present only once. This clonotype originated in a man in his late teens or twenties who received the YFV17D yellow fever vaccine. The V gene is TRBV5-1, the J gene TRBJ1-1; unclear D gene. This material consisted of PBMCs, taken before the yellow fever booster vaccination. CDR3: CASSLVSHTEAFF. CDR3 nucleotides: TGCGCCAGCAGCTTGGTGAGTCACACTGAAGCTTTCTTT.